The 15 T cell receptor beta chains listed next were all sequenced from one sample in a study of blood T cell repertoires in COVID-19. The data were produced by immunoSEQ multiplex PCR, yet TCRdb's version contains in-frame clones alone and is incomplete. The table records some 180,000 clones, approximately 80% of them present only once. Sequenced material: peripheral blood. These receptors originate from a woman between 40 and 50 years old with COVID-19, enrolled during active disease.

J is TRBJ2-6 and V is TRBV19, with D perhaps matching TRBD1 (6 bases). With 4 bases removed from V and 2 bases from J, the gap between germline ends came to 12 bases. From germline, CDR1 is LNHDA and CDR2 SQIVND (reference sequence). The CDR3 length is 16 residues. CDR3 protein: CASSSRGAPGANVLTF. In DNA, the CDR3 is TGTGCCAGTAGTAGCAGGGGTGCGCCTGGGGCCAACGTCCTGACTTTC. Full variable domain (missing parts from reference TRBV19 and TRBJ2-6): DGGITQSPKYLFRKEGQNVTLSCEQNLNHDAMYWYRQDPGQGLRLIYYSQIVNDFQKGDIAEGYSVSREKKESFPLTVTSAQKNPTAFYLCASSSRGAPGANVLTFGAGSRLTVL.

The rearrangement uses TRBV19 and TRBJ1-4; tentative D call: TRBD1 (5 bases). Trimming shortened V by 7 bases and J by 1 base, and 10 bases separated the two germline ends. Germline V gene sequence: CDR1 LNHDA, CDR2 SQIVND (reference sequence). The CDR3 covers 14 residues. CDR3 bases: TGTGCCAGTAAACCGGGGGTAACTAATGAAAAACTGTTTTTT. Its translation: CASKPGVTNEKLFF.

This rearrangement joins TRBV3-1 (or the pseudogene TRBV3-2) to TRBJ1-6, with TRBD1 matching over 7 bases. Per the germline V gene, CDR1 is LGHDT and CDR2 is YNNKEL (reference sequence). V lost 4 bases to trimming and J lost 7 bases; unmatched junction nucleotides: 13. CDR3 length: 17 residues. The CDR3 DNA is TGTGCCAGCAGCCCAGACCGATCTACAGGGGTAAATTCACCCCTCCACTTT. Its protein is CASSPDRSTGVNSPLHF.

The J gene is TRBJ1-5, the V gene TRBV28; perhaps TRBD1 as D (6 bases). The ends were cut back, 3 bases at V and 3 bases at J, with 9 bases in the middle. This CDR3 comprises 14 residues. Germline V gene lookup returns CDR1 MDHEN and CDR2 SYDVKM. The CDR3 here is CASSFRGSNQPQHF. Here the CDR3 DNA reads TGTGCCAGCAGTTTTAGGGGGTCCAATCAGCCCCAGCATTTT.

The chain combines TRBV25-1 with TRBJ2-1, with 10 bases fitting TRBD2. The CDR3 loop spans 15 amino acids. CDR1 is MGHDK, CDR2 SYGVNS, per germline. V dropped 7 bases and J dropped 8; count of bases not matched to a gene: 11. For the CDR3, the DNA is TGTGCCAGCACGATCTCCAGCGGGGGGGCGGATGAGCAGTTCTTC. Translation gives CASTISSGGADEQFF.

V and J are TRBV28 and TRBJ2-1; possibly TRBD2 for D (5 bases). Trimming removed 11 bases at V and 6 bases at J, with 17 bases between. This CDR3 is built from 13 residues. Germline values: CDR1 MDHEN, CDR2 SYDVKM. The chain's CDR3 is CAGSDRSGNEQFF. The CDR3 bases are TGTGCCGGATCAGACCGGAGCGGCAATGAGCAGTTCTTC.

The chain carries TRBV6-6 and TRBJ2-7; 11 nucleotides match TRBD1. Germline V gene lookup returns CDR1 MNHNY and CDR2 SVGAGI (reference sequence). The CDR3 sequence is 16 residues long. V lost 7 bases, J lost 5 bases, and 13 bases stayed unmatched. For the CDR3, the DNA is TGTGCCAGCACATACCCCCACCCGGGACAGGGGGACGAGCAGTACTTC. This translates into CASTYPHPGQGDEQYF.

V gene TRBV6-4 combines with J gene TRBJ2-1, with D unresolved. Looked up from germline, CDR1 is MRHNA and CDR2 is SNTAGT. Trimming took off 4 bases at V and 5 bases at J, with 6 bases between the two ends. The CDR3 contains 12 residues. The CDR3: CASSGLDNEQFF. The DNA of the CDR3 is TGTGCCAGCAGTGGACTGGACAATGAGCAGTTCTTC.

The J gene is TRBJ2-1, the V gene TRBV2, with TRBD2 matching 14 bases. Trimming removed 11 bases from V and 8 bases from J; junction bases left unmatched: 5. From germline, CDR1 is SNHLY and CDR2 FYNNEI. This CDR3 is 13 amino acids long. In nucleotides, the CDR3 is TGTGCCGGCGGACTAGCGGGGGGACATGAGCAGTTCTTC. Its protein is CAGGLAGGHEQFF.

CDR3 in amino acids: CASSLVGSGASSYEQYF. DNA of the CDR3: TGTGCCAGCAGCTTAGTAGGTAGCGGGGCCAGCTCCTACGAGCAGTACTTC. This chain links TRBV7-6 with TRBJ2-7; 8 nucleotides match TRBD2. This CDR3 is 17 amino acids long. With V trimmed by 1 base and J by 0 bases, 8 bases remained unmatched. Germline V lookup: CDR1 SGHVS, CDR2 FNYEAQ.

This clone was observed a handful of times. The chain uses TRBV7-8 and TRBJ2-7; TRBD2 matches at 9 bases. Germline trimming cut 1 base from V and 7 bases from J; bases unmatched to any gene: 5. The CDR3 totals 14 residues. The germline V gene has CDR1 SGHVS and CDR2 FQNEAQ. CDR3 region: CASSLVAGGEEQYF. In DNA, the CDR3 is TGTGCCAGCAGCTTAGTCGCGGGAGGGGAAGAGCAGTACTTC.

The chain combines TRBV18 with TRBJ2-7; tentatively, D is TRBD2 (6 bases). Germline CDR1 and CDR2: KGHSH and LQKENI. CDR3 length: 11 amino acids. Trimming took 7 bases from V and 3 from J, leaving 7 bases between them. CDR3 amino acids: CASYSGYEQYF. CDR3 DNA: TGTGCCAGCTATAGCGGCTACGAGCAGTACTTC.

J is TRBJ2-7 and V is TRBV14; 8 nucleotides match TRBD1. The CDR3 extends over 16 amino acids. V was clipped by 2 bases and J by 6 bases; unmatched bases: 12. CDR1 and CDR2 from the germline V gene are SGHDN and FVKESK. The CDR3 protein is CASSQWGPGQGLEQYF. Written as DNA, the CDR3 is TGTGCCAGCAGCCAATGGGGACCTGGACAGGGCCTCGAGCAGTACTTC.

The V and J genes are TRBV14 and TRBJ2-7; D gene ambiguous. The V gene lost 2 bases and the J gene lost 2 bases, with 10 bases spanning the gap. The V gene's germline CDR1 is SGHDN and CDR2 FVKESK. This CDR3 has 14 residues. CDR3 protein: CASSQLAPAYEQYF. Here the CDR3 DNA reads TGTGCCAGCAGCCAATTAGCTCCAGCCTACGAGCAGTACTTC.

This chain connects TRBV7-2 to TRBJ2-3; 13 nucleotides line up with TRBD2. Germline CDR1 SGHTA, CDR2 FQGNSA. This CDR3 region has 14 residues. V gave up 5 bases and J gave up 10 bases; unmatched junction bases: 6. CDR3 amino acids: CASSPVTSGGAQYF. For the CDR3, the DNA is TGTGCCAGCAGCCCCGTTACTAGCGGGGGGGCGCAGTATTTT.